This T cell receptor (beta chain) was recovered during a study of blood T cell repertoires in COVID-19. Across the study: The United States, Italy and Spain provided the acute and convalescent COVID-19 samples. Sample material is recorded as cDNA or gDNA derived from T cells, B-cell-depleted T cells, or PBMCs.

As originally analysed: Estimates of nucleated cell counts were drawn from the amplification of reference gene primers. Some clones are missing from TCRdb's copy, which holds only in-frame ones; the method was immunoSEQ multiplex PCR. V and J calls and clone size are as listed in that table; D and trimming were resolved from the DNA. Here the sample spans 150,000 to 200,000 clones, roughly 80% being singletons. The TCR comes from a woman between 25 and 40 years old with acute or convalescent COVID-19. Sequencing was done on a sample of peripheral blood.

The DNA of the CDR3 is TGTGCCAGCAGCCCCGGGACAGGCTTCTATGGCTACACCTTC. This encodes CASSPGTGFYGYTF. The chain uses TRBV2 and TRBJ1-2; 8 bases match TRBD1. The CDR3 runs to 14 residues. With 6 bases clipped from V and 4 bases from J, the junction kept 7 bases outside the gene matches. The germline gives CDR1 SNHLY, CDR2 FYNNEI. The whole variable domain, remainder taken from reference TRBV2 and TRBJ1-2, is EPEVTQTPSHQVTQMGQEVILRCVPISNHLYFYWYRQILGQKVEFLVSFYNNEISEKSEIFDDQFSVERPDGSNFTLKIRSTKLEDSAMYFCASSPGTGFYGYTFGSGTRLTVV.